This is a list of T cell receptor beta chains from one sample in a study of Graves' ophthalmopathy and Graves' hyperthyroidism. In TCRdb, the multiplex PCR reads were re-called with MiXCR into one record per CDR3 protein. The sample records 400,000 or so distinct CDR3 sequences, 15% being singletons. Material for sequencing was peripheral blood. The receptors were sampled from a young woman with stable Graves' hyperthyroidism. The CDR3 runs from the conserved cysteine through the conserved F or W. Each record gives: D gene, V gene, clone size, J gene, CDR3 protein, CDR3 DNA. The D gene is left open where the match is weak. The size of a clone is reported for some rows only, either as once, few or many, or as a class for expanded clones.

NA	TRBV4-1	many	TRBJ1-2	CASSQGVGYYGYTF	TGCGCCAGCAGCCAAGGTGTCGGATACTATGGCTACACCTTC
TRBD1	TRBV11-1	many	TRBJ2-5	CASSPLIQGKEETQYF	TGTGCCAGCAGCCCTCTCATACAGGGGAAGGAAGAGACCCAGTACTTC
NA	TRBV7-9	NA	TRBJ2-7	CASSLVGIFGEQYF	TGTGCCAGCAGCTTAGTAGGGATCTTTGGCGAGCAGTACTTC
NA	TRBV10-3	NA	TRBJ2-4	CAVQDRIKNIQYF	TGTGCCGTACAAGACAGGATAAAAAACATTCAGTACTTC
TRBD1	TRBV24-1	many	TRBJ1-2	CATSDSTGKDYGYTF	TGTGCCACCAGTGATTCGACAGGGAAAGACTATGGCTACACCTTC
NA	TRBV6-1	few	TRBJ1-6	CASSTTTPGPLHF	TGTGCCAGCAGTACTACGACACCCGGACCCCTCCACTTT
NA	TRBV6-5	once	TRBJ1-2	CASSLPGTSYGYTF	TGTGCCAGCAGTTTACCCGGAACTAGCTATGGCTACACCTTC
NA	TRBV3-1	many	TRBJ1-2	CASSHTEDGYTF	TGTGCCAGCAGCCATACGGAGGATGGCTACACCTTC
NA	TRBV20-1	many	TRBJ1-1	CSARDPRRTENTEAFF	TGCAGTGCTAGAGACCCCCGGCGGACAGAGAACACTGAAGCTTTCTTT
NA	TRBV19	NA	TRBJ2-7	CASSINGASYEQYF	TGTGCCAGTAGTATAAACGGCGCCTCCTACGAGCAGTACTTC
NA	TRBV6-5	many	TRBJ2-7	CASSYGQLQYF	TGTGCCAGCAGTTACGGACAGCTACAGTACTTC
TRBD1	TRBV12-3/TRBV12-4	many	TRBJ1-1	CASSPQQGTEAFF	TGTGCCAGCAGTCCCCAACAGGGGACTGAAGCTTTCTTT
TRBD1	TRBV11-2	few	TRBJ1-5	CASSSDRVAQHF	TGTGCCAGCAGCTCCGACAGGGTGGCCCAGCATTTT
NA	TRBV5-1	NA	TRBJ1-5	CASSLGDGGGQPQHF	TGCGCCAGCAGCTTGGGGGACGGGGGGGGTCAGCCCCAGCATTTT
NA	TRBV19	many	TRBJ1-1	CASSNIPGGTRTEAFF	TGTGCCAGTAGTAATATCCCGGGAGGGACTAGGACTGAAGCTTTCTTT
TRBD2	TRBV6-2/TRBV6-3	many	TRBJ2-7	CASSAPAGSSYEQYF	TGTGCCAGCAGTGCCCCAGCGGGGAGCTCCTACGAGCAGTACTTC
NA	TRBV2	many	TRBJ1-2	CASSEAPGTYGYTF	TGTGCCAGCAGTGAAGCCCCTGGGACCTATGGCTACACCTTC
TRBD1	TRBV9	many	TRBJ1-2	CASSSPGTGGGWNYGYTF	TGTGCCAGCAGCTCCCCCGGGACAGGGGGCGGTTGGAACTATGGCTACACCTTC
NA	TRBV12-3/TRBV12-4	many	TRBJ2-5	CASRAGGELETQYF	TGTGCCAGCAGGGCCGGTGGAGAGTTGGAGACCCAGTACTTC
NA	TRBV5-1	many	TRBJ1-2	CASSLSQGSNYGYTF	TGCGCCAGCAGCTTGTCACAGGGCTCTAACTATGGCTACACCTTC
NA	TRBV20-1	many	TRBJ2-7	CSALKGLGQYF	TGCAGTGCCCTCAAGGGATTAGGGCAGTACTTC
NA	TRBV6-1	NA	TRBJ2-7	CASRSRDNSYEQYF	TGTGCCAGCAGGAGCCGGGACAACTCCTACGAGCAGTACTTC
TRBD1	TRBV2	NA	TRBJ1-1	CASWRDRARLTEAFF	TGTGCCAGCTGGAGGGACAGGGCTCGTCTCACTGAAGCTTTCTTT
NA	TRBV4-1	many	TRBJ1-1	CASSQEHHRVATEAFF	TGCGCCAGCAGCCAAGAACATCACAGGGTGGCCACTGAAGCTTTCTTT
TRBD1	TRBV7-2	many	TRBJ2-4	CASSLDRVKNIKYF	TGTGCCAGCAGCCTTGACAGGGTCAAAAACATTAAGTACTTC
NA	TRBV20-1	many	TRBJ2-7	CSAREESYYEQYF	TGCAGTGCGAGGGAGGAGAGCTACTACGAGCAGTACTTC
NA	TRBV6-5	many	TRBJ2-5	CASDKEASPQETQYF	TGTGCCAGCGATAAAGAGGCATCGCCCCAAGAGACCCAGTACTTC
NA	TRBV13	many	TRBJ2-7	CASSTRDRRSYEQYF	TGTGCCAGCAGCACCCGGGACCGTCGAAGCTACGAGCAGTACTTC
TRBD1	TRBV12-3/TRBV12-4	NA	TRBJ2-3	CASSLQGPEDTQYF	TGTGCCAGCAGCCTACAGGGGCCCGAGGATACGCAGTATTTT
NA	TRBV2	NA	TRBJ1-2	CASSEGRLWDGYTF	TGTGCCAGCAGTGAGGGCAGGTTGTGGGATGGCTACACCTTC
TRBD1	TRBV12-3/TRBV12-4	many	TRBJ1-1	CASRPGQKNTEAFF	TGTGCCAGCAGGCCGGGACAGAAGAACACTGAAGCTTTCTTT
TRBD1	TRBV19	many	TRBJ1-1	CASSLQGAPEAFF	TGTGCCAGTAGTCTTCAGGGGGCGCCTGAAGCTTTCTTT
NA	TRBV20-1	NA	TRBJ1-1	CSGTNPNTEAFF	TGCAGTGGGACGAACCCGAACACTGAAGCTTTCTTT
TRBD1	TRBV20-1	NA	TRBJ1-1	CSTRQGGETEAFF	TGCAGTACCCGACAGGGGGGCGAAACTGAAGCTTTCTTT
TRBD2	TRBV2	many	TRBJ2-7	CASSEGTSDEQYF	TGTGCCAGCAGTGAAGGAACTAGCGATGAGCAGTACTTC
TRBD2	TRBV6-2/TRBV6-3	many	TRBJ2-7	CASLRTSGGNEQYF	TGTGCCAGCCTCCGGACTAGCGGGGGGAACGAGCAGTACTTC
NA	TRBV7-9	many	TRBJ2-5	CASSSQGLHQTQYF	TGTGCCAGCAGCTCTCAGGGGCTCCACCAGACCCAGTACTTC
NA	TRBV7-2	many	TRBJ1-3	CASSFQAGGNTIYF	TGTGCCAGCAGCTTCCAGGCTGGAGGAAACACCATATATTTT
NA	TRBV6-2/TRBV6-3	many	TRBJ1-2	CASTATTGPGNYGYTF	TGTGCCAGCACTGCCACAACGGGGCCGGGTAACTATGGCTACACCTTC
NA	TRBV6-2/TRBV6-3	many	TRBJ1-4	CASSYAPRDEKLFF	TGTGCCAGCAGTTACGCGCCAAGAGATGAAAAACTGTTTTTT
TRBD1	TRBV7-8	many	TRBJ1-1	CASSHTGGGTEAFF	TGTGCCAGCAGCCATACAGGGGGTGGAACTGAAGCTTTCTTT
NA	TRBV29-1	NA	TRBJ2-5	CSVTTGWETQYF	TGCAGCGTTACAACAGGGTGGGAGACCCAGTACTTC
NA	TRBV7-2	many	TRBJ1-1	CASSLGGSRAFF	TGTGCCAGCAGCTTAGGGGGGAGTCGGGCTTTCTTT
NA	TRBV20-1	many	TRBJ1-1	CSARQGSMNTEAFF	TGCAGTGCTAGACAGGGGAGCATGAACACTGAAGCTTTCTTT
NA	TRBV6-1	many	TRBJ2-5	CASSDLGETQYF	TGTGCCAGCAGTGATTTAGGAGAGACCCAGTACTTC
NA	TRBV10-3	many	TRBJ2-5	CAIRVGETQYF	TGTGCCATCAGGGTGGGGGAGACCCAGTACTTC
TRBD1	TRBV12-3/TRBV12-4	many	TRBJ1-5	CASSFSAGGDSNQPQHF	TGTGCCAGCAGTTTTTCGGCAGGGGGAGATAGCAATCAGCCCCAGCATTTT
NA	TRBV29-1	many	TRBJ2-7	CSGRDRDEQYF	TGCAGCGGGAGAGATAGGGACGAGCAGTACTTC
NA	TRBV20-1	many	TRBJ1-2	CSASIRGQNYGYTF	TGCAGTGCTAGTATCCGGGGGCAGAACTATGGCTACACCTTC
NA	TRBV19	many	TRBJ1-2	CASSWTAEFLMGYGYTF	TGTGCCAGTAGTTGGACGGCCGAATTCTTAATGGGCTATGGCTACACCTTC
NA	TRBV27	many	TRBJ1-6	CATSRAPFYNSPLHF	TGTGCCACCTCCCGGGCCCCCTTCTATAATTCACCCCTCCACTTT
TRBD1	TRBV10-3	many	TRBJ1-1	CAILNGQGATEAFF	TGTGCCATCCTAAACGGACAGGGGGCCACTGAAGCTTTCTTT
NA	TRBV5-1	many	TRBJ1-2	CASSLERHLYGYTF	TGCGCCAGCAGCTTGGAAAGGCACCTCTATGGCTACACCTTC